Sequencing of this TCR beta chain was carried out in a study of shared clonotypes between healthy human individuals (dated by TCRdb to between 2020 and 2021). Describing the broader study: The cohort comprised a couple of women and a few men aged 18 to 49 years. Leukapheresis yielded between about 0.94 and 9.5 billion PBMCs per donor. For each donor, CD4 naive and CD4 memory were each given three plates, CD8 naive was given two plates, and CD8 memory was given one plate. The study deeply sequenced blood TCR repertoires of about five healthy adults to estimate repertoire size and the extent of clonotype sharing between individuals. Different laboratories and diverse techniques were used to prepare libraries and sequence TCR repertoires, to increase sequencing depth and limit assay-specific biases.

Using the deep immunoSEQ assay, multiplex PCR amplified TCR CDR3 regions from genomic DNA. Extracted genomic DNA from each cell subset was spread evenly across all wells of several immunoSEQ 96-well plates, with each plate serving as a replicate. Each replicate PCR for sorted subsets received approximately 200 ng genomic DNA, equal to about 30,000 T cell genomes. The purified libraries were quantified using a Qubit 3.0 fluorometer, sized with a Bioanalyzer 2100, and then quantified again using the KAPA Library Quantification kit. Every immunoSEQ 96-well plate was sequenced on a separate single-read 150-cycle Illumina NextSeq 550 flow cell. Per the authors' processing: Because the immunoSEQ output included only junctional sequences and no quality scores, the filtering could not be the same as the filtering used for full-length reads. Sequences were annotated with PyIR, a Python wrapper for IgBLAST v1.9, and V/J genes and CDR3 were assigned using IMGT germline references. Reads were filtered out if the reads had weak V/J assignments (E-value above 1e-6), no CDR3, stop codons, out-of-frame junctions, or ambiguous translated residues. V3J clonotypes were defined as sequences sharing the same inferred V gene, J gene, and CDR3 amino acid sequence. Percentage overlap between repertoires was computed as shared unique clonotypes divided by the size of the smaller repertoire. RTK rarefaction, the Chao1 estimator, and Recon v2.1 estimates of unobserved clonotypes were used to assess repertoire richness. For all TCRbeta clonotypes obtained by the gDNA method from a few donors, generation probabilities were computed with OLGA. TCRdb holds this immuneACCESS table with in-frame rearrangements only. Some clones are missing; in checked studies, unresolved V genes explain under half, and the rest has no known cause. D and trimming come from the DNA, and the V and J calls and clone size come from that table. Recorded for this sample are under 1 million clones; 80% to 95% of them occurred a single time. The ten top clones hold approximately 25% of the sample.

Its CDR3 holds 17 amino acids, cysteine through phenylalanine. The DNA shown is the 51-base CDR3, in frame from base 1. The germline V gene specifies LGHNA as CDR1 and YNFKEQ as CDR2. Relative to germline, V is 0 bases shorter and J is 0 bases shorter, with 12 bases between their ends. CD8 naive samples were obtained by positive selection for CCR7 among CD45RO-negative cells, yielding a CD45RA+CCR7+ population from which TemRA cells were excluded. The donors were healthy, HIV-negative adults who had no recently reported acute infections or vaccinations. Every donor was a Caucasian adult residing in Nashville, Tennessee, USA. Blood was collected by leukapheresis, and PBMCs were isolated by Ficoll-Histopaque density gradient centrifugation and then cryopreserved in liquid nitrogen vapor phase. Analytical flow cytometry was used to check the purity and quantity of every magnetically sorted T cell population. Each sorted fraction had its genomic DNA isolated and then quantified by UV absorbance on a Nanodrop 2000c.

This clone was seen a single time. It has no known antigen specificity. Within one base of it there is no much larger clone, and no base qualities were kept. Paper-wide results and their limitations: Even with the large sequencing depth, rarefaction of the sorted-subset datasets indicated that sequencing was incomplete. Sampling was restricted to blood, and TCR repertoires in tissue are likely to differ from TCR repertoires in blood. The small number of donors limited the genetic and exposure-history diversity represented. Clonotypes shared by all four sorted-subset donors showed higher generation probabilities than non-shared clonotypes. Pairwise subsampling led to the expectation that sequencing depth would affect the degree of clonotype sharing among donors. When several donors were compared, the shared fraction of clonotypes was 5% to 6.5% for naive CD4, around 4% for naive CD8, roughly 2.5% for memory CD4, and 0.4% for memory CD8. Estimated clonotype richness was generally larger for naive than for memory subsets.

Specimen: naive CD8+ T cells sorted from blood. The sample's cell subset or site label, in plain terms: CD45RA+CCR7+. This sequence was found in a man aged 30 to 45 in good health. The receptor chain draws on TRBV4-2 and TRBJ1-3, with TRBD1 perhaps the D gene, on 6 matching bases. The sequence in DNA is TGTGCCAGCAGCCAAGAGGACAGCGTGAGCTCTGGAAACACCATATATTTT. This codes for CASSQEDSVSSGNTIYF.